This T cell receptor beta chain was identified during a study of blood T cell repertoires in COVID-19. Study details: T cells, B-cell-depleted T cells, or PBMCs supplied cDNA or gDNA.

The CDR3 covers 18 residues. V was shortened by 5 bases and J by 0 bases, with 17 bases between the two germline ends. The germline CDR1 and CDR2 sequences are SEHNR and FQNEAQ (reference sequence). Original processing methods: Estimation of nucleated cell counts was performed using reference gene primer amplification. TCRdb keeps only in-frame clones here, not all; method: immunoSEQ multiplex PCR. The V and J calls and clone size were taken over from that table, and D and trimming were inferred from the DNA. The sample lists approximately 400,000 clones, 80% to 90% occurring once. The chain is built from TRBV7-9 and TRBJ1-6; tentatively, D is TRBD1 (5 bases). This TCR was recovered from a man aged 35 to 55 with acute or convalescent COVID-19. Sequencing was performed on peripheral blood. The CDR3 reads CASSGTPTVSSYNSPLHF. The CDR3 nucleotides read TGTGCCAGCAGCGGGACTCCGACTGTTAGCTCCTATAATTCACCCCTCCACTTT.